This TCR beta chain was recovered during a study of graft-versus-host responses after intestinal transplantation. Generated by immunoSEQ multiplex PCR, the TCRdb table keeps only in-frame clones and is missing some. The table records 98,000 or so clones, roughly 86% of them present only once. Study-wide points: GvH clones surfaced in recipient marrow, some emerging earlier in ileum or blood.

Concerning this clone itself: The antigen is undetermined.

This sequence originates from a human patient who received an intestinal transplant, so some T cells may come from the graft donor. Source: PBMCs, taken 255 days after intestinal transplant.

This CDR3 reads CASSLPPDTQYF. The DNA of the CDR3 is TGTGCCAGCAGTCTACCCCCCGATACGCAGTATTTT. The chain carries TRBV6-1 and TRBJ2-3; D uncertain. The CDR3 has 12 amino acids. The ends were cut back, 5 bases at V and 6 bases at J, with 9 bases in the middle. Germline V CDR1 and CDR2: MNHNS, SASEGT.